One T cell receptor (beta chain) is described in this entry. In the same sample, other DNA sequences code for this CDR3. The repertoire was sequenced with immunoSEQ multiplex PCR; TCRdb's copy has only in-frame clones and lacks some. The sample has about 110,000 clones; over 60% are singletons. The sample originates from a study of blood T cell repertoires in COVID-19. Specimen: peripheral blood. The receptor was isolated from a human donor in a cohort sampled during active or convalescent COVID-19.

CDR3 in amino acids: CASSGQASNQPQHF. The CDR3 DNA is TGTGCCAGTTCCGGACAGGCTAGCAATCAGCCCCAGCATTTT. This rearrangement joins TRBV19 to TRBJ1-5; 7 positions agree with TRBD1. The CDR3 is made up of 14 amino acids. Per the germline V gene, CDR1 is LNHDA and CDR2 is SQIVND (reference sequence). V lost 8 bases and J lost 0; bases outside the gene matches: 4.